Listed here are 6 T cell receptor beta chains from one sample, sequenced in a study of cytomegalovirus exposure and HLA in healthy donors. Amplification used 60 Vbeta primers and 13 Jbeta primers. Sequenced by immunoSEQ multiplex PCR; TCRdb stores in-frame clones only, minus some. The sample table includes under 90,000 clones. Sequenced sample: PBMCs. These receptors came from a man in his fifties or sixties in good health and CMV-seropositive.

This chain joins TRBV7-9 and TRBJ2-1; TRBD2 is a possible D gene (6 bases). This CDR3 has 17 amino acids. The germline V gene encodes CDR1 SEHNR and CDR2 FQNEAQ (reference sequence). With 5 bases removed from V and 5 bases from J, the gap between germline ends came to 22 bases. DNA for the CDR3: TGTGCCAGCAGCCCCTCCAGGTGGGGTAGCGGTAACAATGAGCAGTTCTTC. Its translation: CASSPSRWGSGNNEQFF.

In nucleotides, the CDR3 is TGTGCCTGGACCTCGGGGGGCCTCACTGAAGCTTTCTTT. Translation gives CAWTSGGLTEAFF. V is TRBV30 and J is TRBJ1-1, with D possibly being TRBD1 (6 bases). Germline V CDR1 and CDR2: GTSNPN, SVGIG (reference sequence). Trimming removed 4 bases at V and 4 bases at J, with 13 bases between. The CDR3 is made up of 13 amino acids.

The rearrangement joins TRBV5-4 to TRBJ1-5, with D maybe TRBD1 (5 bases). Germline CDR1 and CDR2: SGHNT and YYREEE (reference sequence). V lost 0 bases to trimming and J lost 7 bases, with 11 bases between them. CDR3 size: 14 residues. CDR3 sequence reads: CASSLAGEGQPQHF. The CDR3 DNA is TGTGCCAGCAGCTTGGCGGGGGAAGGGCAGCCCCAGCATTTT.

The rearrangement joins TRBV30 to TRBJ1-3; no clear D. The CDR3 spans 15 residues. Germline-derived CDR1 and CDR2 are GTSNPN and SVGIG (reference sequence). V was shortened by 1 base and J by 4 bases, with 14 bases between the two germline ends. Written as DNA, the CDR3 is TGTGCCTGGAGTGGCCCGACAAGCGGGGGAAACACCATATATTTT. Its protein is CAWSGPTSGGNTIYF.

The rearrangement uses TRBV6-5 and TRBJ1-2; perhaps TRBD1 as D (5 bases). CDR1 is MNHEY, CDR2 SVGAGI, per germline. This CDR3 is built from 14 residues. Trimming removed 5 bases from V and 6 bases from J, with 16 bases in between. The CDR3 spells CASSQTAGSDGYTF. CDR3 nucleotides: TGTGCCAGCAGTCAAACAGCAGGGTCGGATGGCTACACCTTC.

This chain joins TRBV4-1 and TRBJ2-7, with 7 bases identical to TRBD2. V trimming: 1 base; J trimming: 12 bases; junction bases outside the gene matches: 3. Germline loops: CDR1 MGHRA, CDR2 YSYEKL. This CDR3 is 11 amino acids long. The CDR3 region has the DNA TGCGCCAGCAGCCAAGTCCCGGGGGGGTACGTC. Its protein product is CASSQVPGGYV.